The text below deals with one T cell receptor beta chain. Its antigen remains unknown. This CDR3 comprises 14 residues. CDR1 is PRHDT and CDR2 is FYEKMQ in the germline V gene (reference sequence). V lost 4 bases and J 4 bases, leaving 11 bases between the germline ends. These data belong to a study of T-cell reconstitution after alpha-beta-depleted transplantation in children. The study, taken as a whole, reports: Some patients owed their high day-60 TCRbeta diversity to surviving recipient T cells and thymic progenitors. Several hundred expanded graft clones reportedly gave rise to the alpha-beta T cells present about two months after transplant. T cells produced anew were the main source of T-cell counts and diversity one year after transplant.

Unique molecular identifiers were built into the TCRbeta library. TCRdb re-called the PCR reads with MiXCR, one entry per CDR3 protein. This table holds approximately 230,000 distinct CDR3 sequences, roughly a quarter found once. The sequencing used PBMCs, mostly from graft donor cells, collected 360 days after TCRalphabeta/CD19-depleted stem cell transplant. The chain links TRBV13 to TRBJ1-5; maybe TRBD1 (6 bases). This clonotype was sampled from a female patient aged 2-9 years who had a stem cell transplant for congenital amegakaryocytic thrombocytopenia, so the T cells may come from the graft donor. In DNA form, the CDR3 reads TGTGCCAGCAGCTACAAACAGGGAAATCAGCCCCAGCATTTT. It yields the protein CASSYKQGNQPQHF.